This passage covers 10 T cell receptor beta chains from one sample sequenced in a study of T cells in Graves' hyperthyroidism and ophthalmopathy. Authors of the study amplified TCR beta CDR3 regions from RNA transcripts. HTBI primers drove first-round RT-PCR of the TCR CDR3. In TCRdb, the multiplex PCR reads were re-called with MiXCR into one record per CDR3 protein. This sample has 650,000 to 850,000 distinct CDR3 sequences, with roughly a sixth found just once. Material for sequencing was blood. Source of these receptors: a woman between 45 and 65 years old with Graves' hyperthyroidism that later progressed to Graves' ophthalmopathy.

This clonotype was observed at least ten times. The V and J genes are TRBV6-2 or TRBV6-3 and TRBJ2-1, with 11 positions matching TRBD2. Germline V gives CDR1 MNHEY, CDR2 SVGEGT. Trimming removed 6 bases from V and 10 bases from J; junction bases left unmatched: 8. This CDR3 comprises 14 residues. CDR3 in amino acids: CASRLGLAGGEQFF. The DNA for the CDR3 is TGTGCCAGCAGACTTGGACTAGCGGGTGGGGAGCAGTTCTTC.

This chain uses TRBV18 with TRBJ2-5, with TRBD2 as a possible D gene (6 bases). In germline, CDR1 is KGHSH, CDR2 LQKENI. The CDR3 consists of 13 residues. The V end lost 7 bases, the J end lost 0 bases, and 9 bases lay between the germline ends. The CDR3 region is CASLRGNQETQYF. DNA for the CDR3: TGTGCCAGCTTACGCGGGAACCAAGAGACCCAGTACTTC.

In this sample, this clonotype turned up a few times. V is TRBV7-9 and J is TRBJ2-7; D remains unclear. The ends were cut back, 8 bases at V and 5 bases at J, with 10 bases in the middle. Germline V gene data show CDR1 as SEHNR and CDR2 as FQNEAQ (reference sequence). The CDR3 covers 11 residues. CDR3 in DNA: TGTGCCAGCCAATCTTGGAACGAGCAGTACTTC. It is translated as CASQSWNEQYF.

Many counts were recorded for this clonotype. This chain links TRBV27 with TRBJ2-1, with D maybe TRBD2 (7 bases). Germline CDR1 is MNHEY and CDR2 is SMNVEV (reference sequence). The CDR3 loop spans 15 amino acids. The ends were cut back, 2 bases at V and 2 bases at J, with 10 bases in the middle. Here the CDR3 DNA reads TGTGCCAGCAGTTTAAACGGGGGGCCCTACAATGAGCAGTTCTTC. This translates into CASSLNGGPYNEQFF.

The V call is TRBV29-1, the J call TRBJ2-6; maybe TRBD2 (5 bases). Germline CDR1 reads SQVTM; CDR2 reads ANQGSEA. Between the trimmed V and J ends, which lost 7 bases and 4 bases, there was a span of 11 bases. CDR3 size: 13 residues. This CDR3 is CSALPGGANVLTF. The CDR3 nucleotides read TGCAGCGCGCTGCCGGGAGGGGCCAACGTCCTGACTTTC.

This clonotype was seen many times. This rearrangement joins TRBV7-2 to TRBJ1-1; 7 nucleotides agree with TRBD1. In germline, CDR1 is SGHTA, CDR2 FQGNSA. This CDR3 comprises 14 residues. Unmatched junction bases numbered 9, after V lost 5 bases and J lost 6 bases. CDR3 bases: TGTGCCAGCAGCATTGACAGGGTCATCCCTGAAGCTTTCTTT. This encodes CASSIDRVIPEAFF.

The genes are TRBV19 and TRBJ1-1; D unresolved. Trimming removed 9 bases at V and 7 bases at J, with 15 bases between. The CDR3 loop spans 12 amino acids. The germline V gene encodes CDR1 LNHDA and CDR2 SQIVND (reference sequence). CDR3 nucleotides: TGTGCCAGCCGGTCCGGGCCCTATGAAGCTTTCTTT. This sequence encodes CASRSGPYEAFF.

This clonotype occurred many times. This sequence joins TRBV5-1 and TRBJ2-7, with D possibly matching TRBD2 (5 bases). The V gene lost 4 bases and the J gene lost 1 base, with 15 bases spanning the gap. This CDR3 has 15 amino acids. In germline, CDR1 is SGHRS, CDR2 YFSETQ. CDR3 nucleotide sequence: TGCGCCAGCAGCCCCCTTCGCTGGGAGTCCTACGAGCAGTACTTC. It is translated as CASSPLRWESYEQYF. The variable domain in full, completed from reference TRBV5-1 and TRBJ2-7, reads KAGVTQTPRYLIKTRGQQVTLSCSPISGHRSVSWYQQTPGQGLQFLFEYFSETQRNKGNFPGRFSGRQFSNSRSEMNVSTLELGDSALYLCASSPLRWESYEQYFGPGTRLTVT.

This clonotype was seen just once. The rearrangement joins TRBV6-5 to TRBJ2-5, with no clear D. The germline V gene has CDR1 MNHEY and CDR2 SVGAGI. The CDR3 extends over 12 amino acids. The V end lost 4 bases, the J end lost 8 bases, and 11 bases lay between the germline ends. The CDR3 DNA sequence: TGTGCCAGCAGTTCCCCCCCCATAACCCAGTACTTC. It encodes CASSSPPITQYF.

The V call is TRBV3-1, the J call TRBJ2-1; TRBD2 matches 11 bases. CDR1 is LGHDT, CDR2 YNNKEL, per germline (reference sequence). Unmatched junction bases numbered 11, after V lost 4 bases and J lost 0 bases. The CDR3 extends over 19 amino acids. Here the CDR3 reads CASSPKLGTSGSSYNEQFF. Here the CDR3 DNA reads TGTGCCAGCAGCCCCAAGTTAGGGACTAGCGGTAGCTCCTACAATGAGCAGTTCTTC.